This TCR beta chain was captured by sequencing in a study of identifying expanded T cells in peripheral blood. TCRdb's table, derived via immunoSEQ multiplex PCR, lists solely in-frame clones and lacks some. This table has 75,000 to 95,000 clones, roughly 84% appearing once. Germline assignment: CDR1 SGDLS and CDR2 YYNGEE. The CDR3 covers 13 residues. V was cut by 2 bases and J by 5 bases, with 7 bases left in between. The source of this sequence is a person aged 18 to 70 in good health. The sample consisted of blood. The chain links TRBV9 to TRBJ2-2; D unclear. CDR3 loop: CASSVLRTGELFF. In DNA form, the CDR3 reads TGTGCCAGCAGCGTTCTAAGGACCGGGGAGCTGTTTTTT.